Listed here are 5 T cell receptor beta chains from one sample, sequenced in a study of regulatory T cells in long-lasting Graves disease. The time point: newly diagnosed GD, antithyroid drugs for less than 3 months. Preparation of the TCR library used RNA extracted from PBMCs. Through Arm-PCR of CDR3 regions and iRepertoire HTBI primers, TCR beta libraries were built. MiXCR, applied by TCRdb to the multiplex PCR reads, yields one record per CDR3 protein. Of roughly 610,000 distinct CDR3 sequences detected, about 16% appear once; the ten largest clones hold 9.5% to 15%. These records were also assigned to another study, of T cells in Graves' hyperthyroidism and ophthalmopathy.

Material: peripheral blood mononuclear cells (PBMCs), obtained at new diagnosis, from a patient treated with antithyroid drugs. The receptors were gathered from a man aged 18-30 years with Graves disease.

This clonotype was recorded a few times. The chain combines TRBV27 with TRBJ2-7, with TRBD2 matching 8 bases. The CDR3 spans 15 residues. Germline V lookup: CDR1 MNHEY, CDR2 SMNVEV (reference sequence). J lost 8 bases, V lost 7 bases, and 16 bases had no gene match. For the CDR3, the DNA is TGTGCCAGCACCGCTGGGGAGCGGGAGAAGGGGAAGCAGTACTTC. This sequence encodes CASTAGEREKGKQYF.

V and J are TRBV29-1 and TRBJ2-5, with a tentative D call TRBD2 (5 bases). Trimming shortened V by 5 bases and J by 11 bases, and 18 bases separated the two germline ends. Germline values: CDR1 SQVTM, CDR2 ANQGSEA. CDR3 length: 12 residues. The CDR3 DNA is TGCAGCGTTCTGGGAGATTGGCGTGAGCAGTACTTC. This encodes CSVLGDWREQYF.

Details on this clonotype: This sequence may be a read error, since a much larger clone differs from it by one base. The rearrangement uses TRBV11-3 and TRBJ2-7; D uncertain. CDR1 is SGHNT and CDR2 is YENEEA in the germline V gene. This CDR3 spans 14 amino acids. The DNA of the CDR3 is TGTGCCGGCAGCCTTCAACTCCCCCGTGCCGAGCAGTACTTC. As protein: CAGSLQLPRAEQYF.

The table lists this clonotype with a few counts. The V gene is TRBV6-5, the J gene TRBJ1-5; TRBD1 aligns across 8 bases. V lost 0 bases and J lost 2; bases outside the gene matches: 0. The germline CDR1 and CDR2 sequences are MNHEY and SVGAGI. The CDR3 contains 15 residues. In DNA, the CDR3 is TGTGCCAGCAGTTACTCGGGACAGGGCAATCAGCCCCAGCATTTT. Translated, it gives CASSYSGQGNQPQHF.

The CDR3 DNA reads TGTGCCAGCAGTACCTCGACGGGGAAGTTGAACACTGAAGCTTTCTTT. Its protein product is CASSTSTGKLNTEAFF. V gene TRBV28 combines with J gene TRBJ1-1; D is uncertain. V lost 5 bases and J 0 bases, leaving 16 bases between the germline ends. CDR3 length equals 16 residues. Germline CDR1 MDHEN, CDR2 SYDVKM. Using reference TRBV28 and TRBJ1-1 for the parts outside the CDR3, the full variable domain is DVKVTQSSRYLVKRTGEKVFLECVQDMDHENMFWYRQDPGLGLRLIYFSYDVKMKEKGDIPEGYSVSREKKERFSLILESASTNQTSMYLCASSTSTGKLNTEAFFGQGTRLTVV.